The 9 T cell receptor beta chains below were found in one sample sequenced in a study of blood T cell repertoires in COVID-19. This table comes from immunoSEQ multiplex PCR, and its TCRdb copy is limited to in-frame clones, with some not included. The sample carries 210,000 or so clones, about nine tenths recorded once. What was sequenced was peripheral blood. The receptors were gathered from a man aged 50-60 years with acute or convalescent COVID-19.

The CDR3 spells CASSEQGDYGYTF. The DNA of the CDR3 is TGTGCCAGCAGTGAACAGGGGGACTATGGCTACACCTTC. The rearrangement links TRBV25-1 to TRBJ1-2; 7 nucleotides match TRBD1. Unmatched junction bases numbered 0, after V lost 2 bases and J lost 3 bases. The CDR3 is 13 residues long. Per germline, CDR1 MGHDK and CDR2 SYGVNS.

The gene calls are TRBV20-1 and TRBJ1-3; unclear D gene. Trimming cost V 3 bases and J 4 bases, with 4 bases left between them. The CDR3 spans 11 residues. Germline CDR1 reads DFQATT; CDR2 reads SNEGSKA (reference sequence). CDR3 amino acids: CSASIGNTIYF. CDR3 coding DNA: TGCAGTGCTAGCATCGGAAACACCATATATTTT.

The gene calls are TRBV7-3 and TRBJ1-1, with 8 bases aligning to TRBD1. The germline V gene has CDR1 SGHTA and CDR2 FQGTGA. V dropped 0 bases and J dropped 2; count of bases not matched to a gene: 11. The CDR3 covers 18 residues. CDR3 DNA sequence: TGTGCCAGCAGCTTAACAGCACGGGGGACAGGAGATAACACTGAAGCTTTCTTT. Its translation: CASSLTARGTGDNTEAFF.

The V gene is TRBV4-1, the J gene TRBJ2-7; TRBD1 aligns across 7 bases. Germline V gene lookup returns CDR1 MGHRA and CDR2 YSYEKL. This CDR3 is built from 15 residues. V shed 1 base, J shed 4 bases, and the junction held 7 bases outside the gene matches. The DNA of the CDR3 is TGCGCCAGCAGCCAAGGAAGACAGGGACCGTACGAGCAGTACTTC. It specifies CASSQGRQGPYEQYF.

The chain employs TRBV3-1 (or the pseudogene TRBV3-2) and TRBJ2-7, with a possible D match to TRBD2 (5 bases). The length of the CDR3 is 18 residues. Germline V lookup: CDR1 LGHDT, CDR2 YNNKEL (reference sequence). V was shortened by 0 bases and J by 0 bases, with 18 bases between the two germline ends. The CDR3 protein is CASSQDEGAVLVSYEQYF. The CDR3 DNA sequence: TGTGCCAGCAGCCAAGACGAGGGTGCCGTCCTCGTCTCCTACGAGCAGTACTTC.

The chain employs TRBV7-9 and TRBJ1-2, with 7 bases lining up with TRBD1. The CDR3 length is 15 residues. Germline V gene data show CDR1 as SEHNR and CDR2 as FQNEAQ (reference sequence). Trimming took 3 bases from V and 0 from J; bases not matched to a gene: 4. The CDR3 region is CASSLTGPTNYGYTF. The CDR3, as DNA: TGTGCCAGCAGCTTGACAGGGCCAACTAACTATGGCTACACCTTC.

This chain joins TRBV30 and TRBJ1-2; 8 bases match TRBD1. J was trimmed by 7 bases and V by 1 base; bases with no gene match: 5. The germline V gene encodes CDR1 GTSNPN and CDR2 SVGIG (reference sequence). The CDR3 length is 13 residues. CDR3 DNA sequence: TGTGCCTGGAGTGCCGGACAGGGCTTTGGCTACACCTTC. This translates into CAWSAGQGFGYTF.

This clone occurred once. The gene calls are TRBV7-2 and TRBJ2-7; 9 bases agree with TRBD1. The CDR3 consists of 14 residues. V trimming: 4 bases; J trimming: 4 bases; junction bases outside the gene matches: 5. Per the germline V gene, CDR1 is SGHTA and CDR2 is FQGNSA. The CDR3 protein is CASSSGQGPYEQYF. The CDR3, as DNA: TGTGCCAGCAGCTCCGGACAGGGGCCTTACGAGCAGTACTTC.

The chain uses TRBV5-1 and TRBJ2-1; 15 bases fit TRBD2. The CDR3 spans 17 residues. Germline V lookup: CDR1 SGHRS, CDR2 YFSETQ. Unmatched junction bases numbered 5, after V lost 4 bases and J lost 3 bases. CDR3 sequence reads: CASSPGTSGGNYNEQFF. The CDR3, as DNA: TGCGCCAGCAGCCCAGGGACTAGCGGGGGGAACTACAATGAGCAGTTCTTC.